Each of the 25 T cell receptor beta chains below was sequenced from the same sample in a study of OX40 agonist ivuxolimab in advanced cancers. Libraries were prepared by immunoSEQ multiplex PCR; TCRdb keeps only in-frame clonotypes and omits some of them. Among about 19,000 clones listed, 77% were seen once. The input for sequencing was CD4+ or CD8+ T cells sorted from blood, taken in a trial of the OX40 agonist ivuxolimab. The receptors shown here come from an adult with an advanced solid tumor such as melanoma, head and neck, liver or kidney cancer.

This sequence joins TRBV4-1 and TRBJ1-2; 9 bases match TRBD1. Germline V gives CDR1 MGHRA, CDR2 YSYEKL. The V segment lost 5 bases and the J segment 5 bases; nucleotides outside the gene matches: 9. This CDR3 spans 15 amino acids. The CDR3 DNA is TGCGCCAGCAGCGAAATCGACAGGGGGGGATATGGCTACACCTTC. Translation gives CASSEIDRGGYGYTF.

The rearrangement links TRBV4-3 to TRBJ2-1, with 8 bases lining up with TRBD1. In germline, CDR1 is LGHNA, CDR2 YSLEER. There are 16 residues in the CDR3. V was clipped by 2 bases and J by 0 bases; unmatched bases: 3. CDR3 sequence reads: CASSQQTGGSYNEQFF. The CDR3 bases are TGCGCCAGCAGCCAACAAACAGGGGGCTCCTACAATGAGCAGTTCTTC.

The chain uses TRBV7-6 and TRBJ2-3; TRBD2 matches at 7 bases. The CDR3 sequence is 15 residues long. The V gene end was trimmed by 8 bases and the J gene end by 2 bases; junction bases not matched to a gene: 10. The germline CDR1 and CDR2 sequences are SGHVS and FNYEAQ. The CDR3 sequence is CASREAHLNTDTQYF. The DNA of the CDR3 is TGTGCCAGCCGGGAGGCCCATCTCAACACAGATACGCAGTATTTT.

The rearrangement joins TRBV27 to TRBJ2-5, with 12 bases that match TRBD2. This CDR3 contains 18 residues. V lost 4 bases to trimming and J lost 4 bases; unmatched junction nucleotides: 13. Germline values: CDR1 MNHEY, CDR2 SMNVEV (reference sequence). The CDR3 nucleotides are TGTGCCAGCAGTTCCGGGACAGAGACTAGCGGGGGAAGAGAGACCCAGTACTTC. Amino acids: CASSSGTETSGGRETQYF.

This rearrangement joins TRBV6-5 to TRBJ1-2, with D possibly being TRBD1 (5 bases). The CDR3 runs to 13 residues. Germline V gene lookup returns CDR1 MNHEY and CDR2 SVGAGI. V lost 6 bases and J 8 bases, leaving 16 bases between the germline ends. The CDR3 sequence is CASSEGPGTGYTF. In DNA, the CDR3 is TGTGCCAGCAGCGAGGGGCCAGGGACCGGCTACACCTTC.

This chain links TRBV11-2 with TRBJ2-5; 9 positions agree with TRBD2. CDR1 is SGHAT, CDR2 FQNNGV, per germline. J gave up 5 bases and V 2 bases, and 9 bases lay outside the gene matches. CDR3 length: 16 amino acids. CDR3 region: CASSLMLAGLGETQYF. In DNA, the CDR3 is TGTGCCAGCAGCTTAATGCTAGCGGGGTTAGGTGAGACCCAGTACTTC.

V usage is TRBV6-6 and J usage is TRBJ2-1; tentative D call: TRBD2 (5 bases). The CDR3 is 15 residues long. V was trimmed by 5 bases and J by 0 bases, leaving 11 bases between them. Per the germline V gene, CDR1 is MNHNY and CDR2 is SVGAGI (reference sequence). The CDR3 region is CASSHWESSYNEQFF. In DNA, the CDR3 is TGTGCCAGCAGTCACTGGGAGAGCTCCTACAATGAGCAGTTCTTC.

V and J are TRBV18 and TRBJ1-6; D call uncertain. The V gene lost 1 base and the J gene lost 9 bases, with 16 bases spanning the gap. The CDR3 spans 16 residues. Germline V gene sequence: CDR1 KGHSH, CDR2 LQKENI. The CDR3: CASSPLARPLGSPLHF. Here the CDR3 DNA reads TGTGCCAGCTCACCACTCGCCAGGCCCTTAGGTTCACCCCTCCACTTT.

The chain combines TRBV5-8 with TRBJ1-2, with TRBD1 matching 10 bases. V was pared by 1 base and J by 8 bases, with 8 bases of the junction left unmatched. The CDR3 is made up of 15 amino acids. Germline-derived CDR1 and CDR2 are SGHTS and YDEGEE. DNA of the CDR3: TGTGCCAGCAGCTTGTTCGGGACAGGGGAAGAGGGCTACACCTTC. Translating gives CASSLFGTGEEGYTF.

This sequence joins TRBV28 and TRBJ1-3; TRBD1 might be the D (5 bases). Germline V gene sequence: CDR1 MDHEN, CDR2 SYDVKM. The ends were cut back, 3 bases at V and 1 base at J, with 10 bases in the middle. This CDR3 spans 15 amino acids. The DNA for the CDR3 is TGTGCCAGCAGTTTGTTGACAGTTTCTGGAAACACCATATATTTT. As protein: CASSLLTVSGNTIYF.

This clone appeared a few times. The chain employs TRBV9 and TRBJ1-2; possibly TRBD1 for D (5 bases). The V gene's germline CDR1 is SGDLS and CDR2 YYNGEE. V was clipped by 0 bases and J by 3 bases, with 12 bases between them. The CDR3 is 15 residues long. CDR3 protein: CASSVGDSAHYGYTF. The CDR3 DNA follows: TGTGCCAGCAGCGTAGGTGACAGTGCACACTATGGCTACACCTTC. The full variable domain, its missing parts supplied by reference TRBV9 and TRBJ1-2, is DSGVTQTPKHLITATGQRVTLRCSPRSGDLSVYWYQQSLDQGLQFLIQYYNGEERAKGNILERFSAQQFPDLHSELNLSSLELGDSALYFCASSVGDSAHYGYTFGSGTRLTVV.

This clone was seen a handful of times. The gene calls are TRBV5-4 and TRBJ2-1, with 8 nucleotides matching TRBD2. Germline CDR1 reads SGHNT; CDR2 reads YYREEE (reference sequence). This CDR3 has 17 residues. V shed 0 bases, J shed 9 bases, and the junction held 14 bases outside the gene matches. Here the CDR3 reads CASSLGVLAAPGIEQFF. The CDR3 nucleotides read TGTGCCAGCAGCTTGGGGGTACTAGCGGCCCCCGGGATTGAGCAGTTCTTC. Using reference TRBV5-4 and TRBJ2-1 for the parts outside the CDR3, the full variable domain is ETGVTQSPTHLIKTRGQQVTLRCSSQSGHNTVSWYQQALGQGPQFIFQYYREEENGRGNFPPRFSGLQFPNYSSELNVNALELDDSALYLCASSLGVLAAPGIEQFFGPGTRLTVL.

CDR3 DNA sequence: TGTGCCAGCAGGGACCAGGAAGACTACGAGCAGTACTTC. Protein product: CASRDQEDYEQYF. The chain links TRBV27 to TRBJ2-7; the D is unclear. The CDR3 extends over 13 amino acids. Trimming removed 6 bases from V and 3 bases from J, with 12 bases in between. Germline CDR1 reads MNHEY; CDR2 reads SMNVEV (reference sequence).

The chain combines TRBV11-2 with TRBJ2-7; 8 nucleotides line up with TRBD2. Germline V gene sequence: CDR1 SGHAT, CDR2 FQNNGV. With V trimmed by 0 bases and J by 5 bases, 6 bases remained unmatched. The length of the CDR3 is 15 residues. Here the CDR3 reads CASSLDTGGAHEQYF. The CDR3, as DNA: TGTGCCAGCAGCTTAGATACCGGGGGGGCCCACGAGCAGTACTTC.

The sample holds one count of this clone. J is TRBJ1-5 and V is TRBV21-1. TRBV21-1 is a pseudogene locus. This CDR3 has 14 residues. CDR3 sequence (DNA): TGTGCCAGCAGCATCCGTAGAGAATCTCAGCCCCAGCATTTT. This sequence encodes CASSIRRESQPQHF.

V and J are TRBV19 and TRBJ2-1; TRBD2 aligns across 8 bases. Per germline, CDR1 LNHDA and CDR2 SQIVND (reference sequence). The CDR3 extends over 14 amino acids. V lost 3 bases to trimming and J lost 4 bases; unmatched junction nucleotides: 2. In DNA form, the CDR3 reads TGTGCCAGTAGTATTAGCGGGGTTTACAATGAGCAGTTCTTC. Its translation is CASSISGVYNEQFF.

The chain carries TRBV5-4 and TRBJ2-7, with D possibly matching TRBD2 (5 bases). CDR3 length: 14 amino acids. V dropped 2 bases and J dropped 7 bases, with 16 bases sitting between them. Germline V gene sequence: CDR1 SGHNT, CDR2 YYREEE (reference sequence). In DNA, the CDR3 is TGTGCCAGCAGCTTTCAGGTCTCAGCGGATGAGCAGTACTTC. This codes for CASSFQVSADEQYF.

The J gene is TRBJ2-7, the V gene TRBV4-1; D perhaps matches TRBD2 (5 bases). The CDR3 sequence is 15 residues long. Trimming removed 0 bases at V and 1 base at J, with 10 bases between. Germline CDR1 MGHRA, CDR2 YSYEKL. In DNA form, the CDR3 reads TGCGCCAGCAGCCAAGAATTACGGGAATCCTACGAGCAGTACTTC. It specifies CASSQELRESYEQYF.

V and J are TRBV7-2 and TRBJ2-7; 8 positions match TRBD1. The length of the CDR3 is 16 residues. Trimming at V came to 2 bases and at J to 2 bases, leaving 8 bases not matched to a gene. Germline V lookup: CDR1 SGHTA, CDR2 FQGNSA. CDR3 sequence (DNA): TGTGCCAGCAGCTTACCGGACAGGGTTGCCCCCTACGAGCAGTACTTC. It specifies CASSLPDRVAPYEQYF.

In this sample, this clone turned up once. The chain carries TRBV28 and TRBJ1-2; 9 bases map to TRBD1. The germline gives CDR1 MDHEN, CDR2 SYDVKM. V shed 5 bases and J 5 bases; nucleotides not matched to a gene: 9. The CDR3 runs 15 residues. The CDR3 loop reads CASSPPGQGNYGYTF. The CDR3 bases are TGTGCCAGCAGTCCCCCCGGACAGGGGAATTATGGCTACACCTTC.

The table lists this clone with a count of one. The chain links TRBV6-5 to TRBJ2-5; D unclear. The CDR3 has 15 amino acids. CDR1 MNHEY and CDR2 SVGAGI come from the germline V gene. V lost 6 bases to trimming and J lost 3 bases, with 17 bases between them. CDR3 DNA: TGTGCCAGCAGCCCCCACCACTACATTAAAGAGACCCAGTACTTC. This translates into CASSPHHYIKETQYF.

The chain is built from TRBV4-3 and TRBJ2-5, with TRBD1 as a possible D gene (6 bases). The CDR3 has 18 residues. V shed 0 bases and J shed 1 base, with 18 bases lying between them. The germline gives CDR1 LGHNA, CDR2 YSLEER. CDR3 loop: CASSQELGQGGSQETQYF. In DNA form, the CDR3 reads TGCGCCAGCAGCCAAGAATTGGGACAAGGTGGGAGCCAAGAGACCCAGTACTTC.

J is TRBJ2-1 and V is TRBV6-5; no definite D call. The CDR3 spans 13 residues. Germline CDR1 is MNHEY and CDR2 is SVGAGI. Trimming left V 9 bases short and J 3 bases short, with 12 bases between. The CDR3 region has the DNA TGTGCCAGTATAGGCAGTCTCTACAATGAGCAGTTCTTC. Translating it yields CASIGSLYNEQFF.

The chain is built from TRBV27 and TRBJ2-7; 10 positions agree with TRBD2. CDR3 size: 13 residues. J lost 6 bases, V lost 8 bases, and 7 bases had no gene match. Germline V gives CDR1 MNHEY, CDR2 SMNVEV (reference sequence). The CDR3 DNA follows: TGTGCCAGCGGGCTAGCGGGAGTGGGCGAGCAGTACTTC. It specifies CASGLAGVGEQYF.

This clone showed up just once. The rearrangement joins TRBV6-5 to TRBJ2-3, with D possibly TRBD1 on 5 matching bases. Germline V gene data show CDR1 as MNHEY and CDR2 as SVGAGI. The length of the CDR3 is 15 residues. The V gene lost 6 bases and the J gene lost 1 base, with 14 bases spanning the gap. As DNA, the CDR3 is TGTGCCAGCAGCCAACACAGGTGGGGCACAGATACGCAGTATTTT. Translation gives CASSQHRWGTDTQYF.